A single sample is the source of the 17 T cell receptor beta chains below, sequenced in a study of control samples from healthy donors and cancer patients. The data were produced by immunoSEQ multiplex PCR, yet TCRdb's version contains in-frame clones alone and is incomplete. The table records 150,000 to 200,000 clones, roughly nine tenths of them present only once. Sequenced material: blood. Receptor source: a man aged 30 to 45 in good health.

V gene TRBV4-2 combines with J gene TRBJ1-5; D remains ambiguous. Per the germline V gene, CDR1 is LGHNA and CDR2 is YNFKEQ. CDR3 length: 12 residues. The V end lost 6 bases, the J end lost 7 bases, and 10 bases lay between the germline ends. DNA of the CDR3: TGTGCCAGCAGTGAGGGTGACCAGCCCCAGCATTTT. Translating gives CASSEGDQPQHF.

This chain joins TRBV5-4 and TRBJ2-1; TRBD2 agrees at 9 bases. V lost 6 bases and J lost 3; bases outside the gene matches: 4. Germline CDR1 SGHNT, CDR2 YYREEE (reference sequence). The CDR3 runs 14 residues. The CDR3: CASTYSGSYNEQFF. CDR3 in DNA: TGTGCCAGCACCTATAGCGGGAGCTACAATGAGCAGTTCTTC.

This chain joins TRBV2 and TRBJ2-3; no clear D gene. The CDR3 runs 11 residues. The V gene lost 9 bases and the J gene lost 9 bases, with 13 bases spanning the gap. Germline V gene lookup returns CDR1 SNHLY and CDR2 FYNNEI. The CDR3 bases are TGTGCCAGTTTGGGTCGAGGCACGCAGTATTTT. This sequence encodes CASLGRGTQYF.

This sequence joins TRBV9 and TRBJ1-2; D remains unclear. This CDR3 region has 14 residues. V lost 0 bases to trimming and J lost 2 bases, with 8 bases between them. Germline V CDR1 and CDR2: SGDLS, YYNGEE. Here the CDR3 DNA reads TGTGCCAGCAGCGTAGGCGGAACCAACTATGGCTACACCTTC. The encoded protein is CASSVGGTNYGYTF.

The chain recombines TRBV4-2 with TRBJ2-1; 12 bases line up with TRBD2. Germline-derived CDR1 and CDR2 are LGHNA and YNFKEQ. The J segment lost 4 bases and the V segment lost 0 bases, leaving 4 bases of the junction unmatched. The CDR3 consists of 17 residues. The CDR3 DNA reads as TGTGCCAGCAGCCAAGATTCGCTAGCGGGGGGGTACAATGAGCAGTTCTTC. This encodes CASSQDSLAGGYNEQFF.

The J gene is TRBJ1-1, the V gene TRBV9; TRBD1 might be the D (5 bases). The CDR3 has 12 amino acids. Trimming removed 3 bases from V and 10 bases from J, with 13 bases in between. CDR1 is SGDLS, CDR2 YYNGEE, per germline. CDR3 residues: CASSGYDTGAFF. CDR3 DNA sequence: TGTGCCAGCAGCGGATACGATACAGGAGCTTTCTTT.

The rearrangement links TRBV19 to TRBJ2-1; TRBD2 agrees at 11 bases. The V segment lost 0 bases and the J segment 4 bases; nucleotides outside the gene matches: 5. The CDR3 loop spans 17 amino acids. CDR1 is LNHDA, CDR2 SQIVND, per germline (reference sequence). For the CDR3, the DNA is TGTGCCAGTAGTATAGACGGCGGGACTAGCGGATACAATGAGCAGTTCTTC. This translates into CASSIDGGTSGYNEQFF. Based on the CDR3 plus reference TRBV19 and TRBJ2-1, the full variable domain is DGGITQSPKYLFRKEGQNVTLSCEQNLNHDAMYWYRQDPGQGLRLIYYSQIVNDFQKGDIAEGYSVSREKKESFPLTVTSAQKNPTAFYLCASSIDGGTSGYNEQFFGPGTRLTVL.

This clone was counted between two and nine times. The chain recombines TRBV30 with TRBJ2-6; D uncertain. V was cut by 3 bases and J by 0 bases, with 12 bases left in between. Germline V CDR1 and CDR2: GTSNPN, SVGIG (reference sequence). The CDR3 runs to 16 residues. CDR3 nucleotide sequence: TGTGCCTGGAGGTACAGCCCGGGCTCTGGGGCCAACGTCCTGACTTTC. It translates to CAWRYSPGSGANVLTF.

This chain joins TRBV7-2 and TRBJ1-3; D might be TRBD1 (5 bases). CDR3 length equals 15 residues. The V end lost 5 bases, the J end lost 0 bases, and 11 bases lay between the germline ends. CDR1 and CDR2 (germline): SGHTA, FQGNSA. The CDR3 DNA reads TGTGCCAGCAGCCGCGACAGCTACTCTGGAAACACCATATATTTT. Translated: CASSRDSYSGNTIYF.

This chain uses TRBV3-1 (or the pseudogene TRBV3-2) with TRBJ2-7, with 9 bases matching TRBD1. Germline assignment: CDR1 LGHDT and CDR2 YNNKEL (reference sequence). The junction had 5 bases not matched to a gene; V was cut back by 1 base and J by 7 bases. This CDR3 is built from 14 residues. CDR3 sequence reads: CASSQASTGGEQYF. The CDR3 region has the DNA TGTGCCAGCAGCCAAGCTTCGACAGGGGGGGAGCAGTACTTC.

The rearrangement joins TRBV10-1 to TRBJ2-1; TRBD2 matches at 10 bases. The V segment lost 2 bases and the J segment 7 bases; nucleotides outside the gene matches: 8. The CDR3 totals 16 residues. Looked up from germline, CDR1 is WNHNN and CDR2 is SYGVQD (reference sequence). CDR3 amino acids: CASSEPTSGERNEQFF. CDR3 nucleotide sequence: TGCGCCAGCAGTGAGCCTACTAGCGGGGAGAGAAATGAGCAGTTCTTC.

The chain employs TRBV18 and TRBJ1-1; possible D gene TRBD1, 5 bases. CDR3 length: 14 amino acids. Deletions cut 5 bases from V and 1 base from J, with 11 bases between. Germline lookup yields CDR1 KGHSH and CDR2 LQKENI. The CDR3 DNA reads TGTGCCAGCTCAGAGGGGCCAGGGAACACTGAAGCTTTCTTT. This codes for CASSEGPGNTEAFF.

The chain carries TRBV18 and TRBJ2-7, with TRBD2 as a possible D gene (5 bases). Trimming left V 1 base short and J 3 bases short, with 13 bases between. The CDR3 sequence is 15 residues long. Germline lookup yields CDR1 KGHSH and CDR2 LQKENI. The chain's CDR3 is CASSPLAQVNYEQYF. CDR3 nucleotide sequence: TGTGCCAGCTCACCACTAGCGCAGGTCAACTACGAGCAGTACTTC.

CDR3 amino acids: CASSIGLAGTSTYEQYF. The DNA of the CDR3 is TGTGCCAGCAGTATCGGACTAGCGGGCACCTCTACCTACGAGCAGTACTTC. The chain carries TRBV27 and TRBJ2-7; 11 bases match TRBD2. V shed 5 bases and J 2 bases; nucleotides not matched to a gene: 11. The length of the CDR3 is 17 residues. CDR1 MNHEY and CDR2 SMNVEV come from the germline V gene (reference sequence).

J is TRBJ2-7 and V is TRBV27; maybe TRBD1 (6 bases). Germline V gene lookup returns CDR1 MNHEY and CDR2 SMNVEV (reference sequence). The CDR3 covers 15 residues. Trimming shortened V by 4 bases and J by 3 bases, and 16 bases separated the two germline ends. The chain's CDR3 is CASSSLGDTLYEQYF. In DNA, the CDR3 is TGTGCCAGCAGTTCCCTGGGGGACACCCTCTACGAGCAGTACTTC.

The chain joins TRBV19 to TRBJ1-6, with D possibly matching TRBD1 (5 bases). Germline V gene sequence: CDR1 LNHDA, CDR2 SQIVND (reference sequence). V lost 3 bases, J lost 11 bases, and 14 bases lay in between. CDR3 length: 14 residues. The CDR3 DNA reads as TGTGCCAGTAGTATTTCGTCAGGGACTACACCCCTCCACTTT. As protein: CASSISSGTTPLHF.

The chain couples TRBV5-1 to TRBJ2-1, with TRBD2 identical over 9 bases. CDR1 and CDR2 from the germline V gene are SGHRS and YFSETQ. The CDR3 sequence is 15 residues long. The junction had 7 bases not matched to a gene; V was cut back by 3 bases and J by 6 bases. The CDR3 coding sequence is TGCGCCAGCAGCTGCGGGCGGGGGGGCCTCAATGAGCAGTTCTTC. It yields the protein CASSCGRGGLNEQFF.